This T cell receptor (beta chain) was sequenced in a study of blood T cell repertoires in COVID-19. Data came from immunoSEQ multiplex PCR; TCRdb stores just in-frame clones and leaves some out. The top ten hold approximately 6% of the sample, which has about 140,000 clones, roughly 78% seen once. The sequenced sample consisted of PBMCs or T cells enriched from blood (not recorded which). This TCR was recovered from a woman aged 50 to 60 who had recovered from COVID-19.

The CDR3 protein is CASGAGLNYGYTF. The DNA for the CDR3 is TGTGCCAGTGGGGCAGGGCTGAACTATGGCTACACCTTC. The chain carries TRBV9 and TRBJ1-2, with D perhaps matching TRBD1 (5 bases). Trimming took off 8 bases at V and 2 bases at J, with 13 bases between the two ends. Germline lookup yields CDR1 SGDLS and CDR2 YYNGEE. The CDR3 runs 13 residues.